These 17 T cell receptor beta chains were sequenced from one sample in a study of early T cells in non-severe SARS-CoV-2 infection. In TCRdb, the 5' RACE reads were re-called with MiXCR into one record per CDR3 protein. The sample lists some 98,000 distinct CDR3 sequences, 11% occurring once. Specimen: whole blood. These receptors all stem from an adult who was a healthcare worker with PCR-confirmed SARS-CoV-2 infection or an uninfected control (not recorded which).

The rearrangement uses TRBV28 and TRBJ2-3; D remains ambiguous. CDR3 size: 15 residues. V lost 3 bases to trimming and J lost 0 bases, with 10 bases between them. The V gene's germline CDR1 is MDHEN and CDR2 SYDVKM. DNA of the CDR3: TGTGCCAGCAGTTTTAGCTCAGCCAGCACAGATACGCAGTATTTT. Translating it yields CASSFSSASTDTQYF.

This clonotype was recorded a few times. The CDR3 DNA sequence: TGCAGCGCCGGACAGGGAATTACAGCTTTCTTT. It is translated as CSAGQGITAFF. This sequence joins TRBV29-1 and TRBJ1-1; 8 positions agree with TRBD1. The CDR3 runs to 11 residues. The germline gives CDR1 SQVTM, CDR2 ANQGSEA. The V and J ends lost 7 bases and 10 bases, in that order; junction bases with no gene match: 8.

The V gene is TRBV28, the J gene TRBJ2-3; tentative D call: TRBD1 (8 bases). V lost 5 bases and J 6 bases, leaving 30 bases between the germline ends. Germline V gene sequence: CDR1 MDHEN, CDR2 SYDVKM. The length of the CDR3 is 19 residues. CDR3: CASSGTGQEGLVMRDTQYF. As DNA, the CDR3 is TGTGCCAGCAGTGGCACGGGACAGGAAGGACTAGTGATGCGCGATACGCAGTATTTT.

This clonotype was recorded many times. The chain carries TRBV5-6 and TRBJ2-1; D is undetermined. The germline V gene encodes CDR1 SGHDT and CDR2 YYEEEE. Trimming stripped 3 bases from V and 5 bases from J, with 15 bases between. The CDR3 loop spans 15 amino acids. The CDR3 DNA is TGTGCCAGCAGCTCGGGTGGGTTAGGGAACAATGAGCAGTTCTTC. This codes for CASSSGGLGNNEQFF.

This chain uses TRBV5-4 with TRBJ1-2; TRBD1 matches at 9 bases. The length of the CDR3 is 14 residues. Trimming cost V 4 bases and J 4 bases; bases outside gene matches: 5. Germline V gene sequence: CDR1 SGHNT, CDR2 YYREEE (reference sequence). In DNA, the CDR3 is TGTGCCAGCAGCGTGGGACAGGGCTCCTATGGCTACACCTTC. Amino acid sequence: CASSVGQGSYGYTF.

The gene calls are TRBV7-2 and TRBJ1-6; tentatively, D is TRBD1 (5 bases). CDR1 and CDR2 from the germline V gene are SGHTA and FQGNSA. Trimming cost V 5 bases and J 0 bases, with 11 bases left between them. The CDR3 is 16 amino acids. DNA of the CDR3: TGTGCCAGCAGCCAGGGACCGAACTCCTATAATTCACCCCTCCACTTT. It specifies CASSQGPNSYNSPLHF.

This sequence joins TRBV14 and TRBJ1-2; D call uncertain. V was trimmed by 0 bases and J by 4 bases, leaving 12 bases between them. Germline CDR1 SGHDN, CDR2 FVKESK. The CDR3 runs 15 residues. CDR3 protein: CASSQDRDLGYGYTF. The CDR3 DNA follows: TGTGCCAGCAGCCAAGACCGGGATTTGGGCTATGGCTACACCTTC. The variable domain in full, completed from reference TRBV14 and TRBJ1-2, reads EAGVTQFPSHSVIEKGQTVTLRCDPISGHDNLYWYRRVMGKEIKFLLHFVKESKQDESGMPNNRFLAERTGGTYSTLKVQPAELEDSGVYFCASSQDRDLGYGYTFGSGTRLTVV.

This clonotype appeared a few times. This rearrangement joins TRBV12-3 or TRBV12-4 to TRBJ2-1; 12 positions agree with TRBD2. Germline trimming cut 6 bases from V and 4 bases from J; bases unmatched to any gene: 4. The CDR3 spans 15 residues. The CDR3 sequence is CASSPGLAGYNEQFF. The CDR3 DNA sequence: TGTGCCAGCAGCCCCGGACTAGCGGGGTACAATGAGCAGTTCTTC.

CDR3 protein: CASSLEGGVSTDTQYF. In DNA, the CDR3 is TGCGCCAGCAGCTTGGAGGGCGGGGTTAGCACAGATACGCAGTATTTT. This chain joins TRBV5-1 and TRBJ2-3, with D possibly TRBD2 on 6 matching bases. The CDR3 has 16 amino acids. From germline, CDR1 is SGHRS and CDR2 YFSETQ. The V and J ends lost 0 bases and 0 bases respectively, with 11 bases between them. Full variable domain (outside the CDR3, taken from reference TRBV5-1 and TRBJ2-3): KAGVTQTPRYLIKTRGQQVTLSCSPISGHRSVSWYQQTPGQGLQFLFEYFSETQRNKGNFPGRFSGRQFSNSRSEMNVSTLELGDSALYLCASSLEGGVSTDTQYFGPGTRLTVL.

This clonotype was recorded a few times. In nucleotides, the CDR3 is TGTGCCAGTAGTACTGGAAGCGCAGATACGCAGTATTTT. It translates to CASSTGSADTQYF. The V call is TRBV19, the J call TRBJ2-3; D gene ambiguous. Germline V gives CDR1 LNHDA, CDR2 SQIVND (reference sequence). Trimming pared 4 bases from V and 4 bases from J, leaving 9 bases between. The CDR3 length is 13 residues.

This clonotype was counted a few times. DNA of the CDR3: TGTGCCAGCAGTTTGGATGGTCGGATTAATGAAAAACTGTTTTTT. It translates to CASSLDGRINEKLFF. The chain carries TRBV28 and TRBJ1-4; D remains unclear. The CDR3 is 15 amino acids. V was pared by 3 bases and J by 4 bases, with 12 bases between. Per germline, CDR1 MDHEN and CDR2 SYDVKM.

A few counts support this clonotype. The gene calls are TRBV5-4 and TRBJ2-1, with a weak D call TRBD2 (5 bases). The CDR3 covers 15 residues. In germline, CDR1 is SGHNT, CDR2 YYREEE (reference sequence). V dropped 0 bases and J dropped 2 bases, with 9 bases sitting between them. CDR3 bases: TGTGCCAGCAGCTTGGCCCCCGGGACCTACAATGAGCAGTTCTTC. Its protein is CASSLAPGTYNEQFF.

The chain joins TRBV28 to TRBJ2-7, with TRBD1 identical over 11 bases. CDR3 length: 15 amino acids. Germline V gene data show CDR1 as MDHEN and CDR2 as SYDVKM. Trimming took 3 bases from V and 3 from J; bases not matched to a gene: 4. CDR3 DNA: TGTGCCAGCAGTTTGCCCGGGACAGGGGGCTACGAGCAGTACTTC. Amino acid sequence: CASSLPGTGGYEQYF.

This clonotype is medium-sized within its sample. V usage is TRBV20-1 and J usage is TRBJ2-1, with 9 bases identical to TRBD2. The CDR3 is 15 residues long. V trimming: 0 bases; J trimming: 8 bases; junction bases outside the gene matches: 8. Germline loops: CDR1 DFQATT, CDR2 SNEGSKA (reference sequence). The CDR3 protein is CSARDSRGGAYEQFF. CDR3 nucleotides: TGCAGTGCTAGAGATTCCCGCGGGGGGGCTTATGAGCAGTTCTTC.

V usage is TRBV12-3 or TRBV12-4 and J usage is TRBJ2-1; 11 bases agree with TRBD2. V trimming: 3 bases; J trimming: 5 bases; junction bases outside the gene matches: 15. The CDR3 is made up of 19 amino acids. The CDR3: CASSFRERLAGGFHNEQFF. CDR3 in DNA: TGTGCCAGCAGTTTCAGGGAAAGGCTAGCGGGAGGCTTCCACAATGAGCAGTTCTTC.

As concerns this clonotype: The junction departs from the called germline gene at one end, perhaps through a read error. The V and J genes are TRBV6-5 and TRBJ1-6; tentative D call: TRBD1 (5 bases). In germline, CDR1 is MNHEY, CDR2 SVGAGI. This CDR3 has 14 residues. The CDR3 nucleotides are TGTGCCAGCAGTTACAGGGGTAATAATTCACCCCTCCATTTT. Amino acid sequence: CASSYRGNNSPLHF.

This clonotype came up many times. The chain combines TRBV30 with TRBJ2-1; D may be TRBD1 (5 bases). The CDR3 is 18 amino acids. Germline V gene sequence: CDR1 GTSNPN, CDR2 SVGIG (reference sequence). Trimming took off 5 bases at V and 4 bases at J, with 27 bases between the two ends. The CDR3 DNA is TGTGCCTGGGGTCCATATAAGCCTAGGGGTTTACGGTACAATGAGCAGTTCTTC. Translation gives CAWGPYKPRGLRYNEQFF.